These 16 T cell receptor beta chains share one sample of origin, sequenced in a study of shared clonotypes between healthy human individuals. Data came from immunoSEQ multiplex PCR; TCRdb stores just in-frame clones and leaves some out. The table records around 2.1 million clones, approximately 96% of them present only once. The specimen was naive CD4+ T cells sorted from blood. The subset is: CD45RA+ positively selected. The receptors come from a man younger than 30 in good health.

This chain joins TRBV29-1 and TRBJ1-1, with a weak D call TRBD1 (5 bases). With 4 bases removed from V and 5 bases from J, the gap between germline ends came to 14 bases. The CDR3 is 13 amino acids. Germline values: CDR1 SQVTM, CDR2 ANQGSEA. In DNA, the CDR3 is TGCAGCGTTGTCGGGGGTGGGTGGACTGAAGCTTTCTTT. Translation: CSVVGGGWTEAFF.

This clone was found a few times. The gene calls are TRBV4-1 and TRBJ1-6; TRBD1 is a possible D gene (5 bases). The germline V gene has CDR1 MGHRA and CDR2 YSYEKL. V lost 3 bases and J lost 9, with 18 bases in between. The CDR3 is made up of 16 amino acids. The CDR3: CASSQSSPVGGSPLHF. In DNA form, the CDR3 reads TGCGCCAGCAGCCAGAGTTCTCCCGTCGGGGGTTCACCCCTCCACTTT.

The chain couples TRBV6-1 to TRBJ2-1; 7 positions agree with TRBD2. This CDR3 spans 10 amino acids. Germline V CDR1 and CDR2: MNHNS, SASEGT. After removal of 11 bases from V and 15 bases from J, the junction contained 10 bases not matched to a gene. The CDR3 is CAGGTIVRFF. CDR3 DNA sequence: TGTGCCGGGGGGACTATCGTGAGGTTCTTC.

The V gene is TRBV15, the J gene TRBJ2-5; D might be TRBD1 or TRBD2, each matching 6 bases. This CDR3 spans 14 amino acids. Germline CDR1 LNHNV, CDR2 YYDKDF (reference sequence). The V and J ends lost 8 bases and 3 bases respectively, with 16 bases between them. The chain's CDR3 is CATRMRGVKETQYF. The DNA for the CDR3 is TGTGCCACCCGGATGAGGGGGGTGAAAGAGACCCAGTACTTC.

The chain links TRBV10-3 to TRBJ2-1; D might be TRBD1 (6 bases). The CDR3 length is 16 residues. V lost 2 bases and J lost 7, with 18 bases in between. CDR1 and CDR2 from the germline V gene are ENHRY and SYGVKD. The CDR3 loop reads CAISEPKSGHENEQFF. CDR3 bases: TGTGCCATCAGTGAGCCCAAATCGGGACACGAGAATGAGCAGTTCTTC.

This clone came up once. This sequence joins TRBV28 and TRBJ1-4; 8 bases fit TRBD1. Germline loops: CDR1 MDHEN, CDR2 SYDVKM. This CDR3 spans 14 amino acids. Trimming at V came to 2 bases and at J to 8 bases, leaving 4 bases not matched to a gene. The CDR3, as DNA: TGTGCCAGCAGTTTACAACCAGGGGGCGAAAAACTGTTTTTT. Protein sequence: CASSLQPGGEKLFF.

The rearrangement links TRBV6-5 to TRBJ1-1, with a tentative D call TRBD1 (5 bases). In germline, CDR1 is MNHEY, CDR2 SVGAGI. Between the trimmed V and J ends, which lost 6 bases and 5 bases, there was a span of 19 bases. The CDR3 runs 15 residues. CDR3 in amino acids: CASRRHLRSGTEAFF. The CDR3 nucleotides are TGTGCCAGCAGGAGACATCTCAGGTCAGGGACTGAAGCTTTCTTT.

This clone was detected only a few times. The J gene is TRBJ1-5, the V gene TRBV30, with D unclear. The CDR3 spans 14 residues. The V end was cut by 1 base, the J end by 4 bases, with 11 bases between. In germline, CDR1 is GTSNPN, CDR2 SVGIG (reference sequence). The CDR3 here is CAWSAGQKNQPQHF. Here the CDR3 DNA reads TGTGCCTGGAGTGCTGGGCAGAAAAATCAGCCCCAGCATTTT.

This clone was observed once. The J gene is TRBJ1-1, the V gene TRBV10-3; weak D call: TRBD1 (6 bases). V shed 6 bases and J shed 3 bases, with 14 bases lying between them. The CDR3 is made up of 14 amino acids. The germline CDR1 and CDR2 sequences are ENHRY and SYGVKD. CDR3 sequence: CAISGRTDDTEAFF. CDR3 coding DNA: TGTGCCATCAGCGGCCGGACAGATGACACTGAAGCTTTCTTT.

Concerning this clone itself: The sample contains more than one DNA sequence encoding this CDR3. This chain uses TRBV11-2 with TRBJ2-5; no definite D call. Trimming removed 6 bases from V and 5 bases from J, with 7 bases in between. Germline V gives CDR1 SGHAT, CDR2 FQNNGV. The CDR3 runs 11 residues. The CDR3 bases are TGTGCCAGCAGTTTGACGGAGACCCAGTACTTC. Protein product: CASSLTETQYF.

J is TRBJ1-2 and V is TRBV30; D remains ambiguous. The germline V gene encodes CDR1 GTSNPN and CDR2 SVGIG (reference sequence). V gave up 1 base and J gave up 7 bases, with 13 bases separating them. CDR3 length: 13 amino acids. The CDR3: CAWSELLTSGYTF. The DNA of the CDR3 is TGTGCCTGGAGTGAATTATTGACAAGTGGCTACACCTTC.

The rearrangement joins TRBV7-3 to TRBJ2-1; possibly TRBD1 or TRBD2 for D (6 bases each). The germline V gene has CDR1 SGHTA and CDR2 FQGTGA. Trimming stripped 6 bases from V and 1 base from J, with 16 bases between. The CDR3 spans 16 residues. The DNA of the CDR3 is TGTGCCAGCAGTTTACACGGGGGCGGTTCCTACAATGAGCAGTTCTTC. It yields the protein CASSLHGGGSYNEQFF.

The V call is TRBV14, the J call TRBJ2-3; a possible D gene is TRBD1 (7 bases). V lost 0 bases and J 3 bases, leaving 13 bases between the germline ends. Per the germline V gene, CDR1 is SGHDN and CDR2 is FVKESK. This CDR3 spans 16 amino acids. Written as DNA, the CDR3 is TGTGCCAGCAGCCAAGATCAGGGGGGTTGGACAGATACGCAGTATTTT. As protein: CASSQDQGGWTDTQYF.

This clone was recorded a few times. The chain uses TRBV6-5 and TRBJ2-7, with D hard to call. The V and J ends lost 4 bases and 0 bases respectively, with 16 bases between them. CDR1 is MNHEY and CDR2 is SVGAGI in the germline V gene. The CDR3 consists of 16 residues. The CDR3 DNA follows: TGTGCCAGCAGTTGGTGGTCAAGCAAGGCCTCCTACGAGCAGTACTTC. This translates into CASSWWSSKASYEQYF.

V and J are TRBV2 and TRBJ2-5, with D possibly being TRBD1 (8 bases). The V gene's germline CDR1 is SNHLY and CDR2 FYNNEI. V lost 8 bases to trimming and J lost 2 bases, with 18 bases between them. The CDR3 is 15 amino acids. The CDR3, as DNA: TGTGCCAGCCGAGACAGGGGACTACGACAAGAGACCCAGTACTTC. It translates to CASRDRGLRQETQYF.

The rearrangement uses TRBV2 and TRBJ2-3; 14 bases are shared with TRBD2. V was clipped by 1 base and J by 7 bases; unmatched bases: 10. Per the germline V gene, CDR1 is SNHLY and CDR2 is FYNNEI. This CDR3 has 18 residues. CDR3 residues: CASSEGRLAGGNGNTQYF. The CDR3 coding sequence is TGTGCCAGCAGTGAAGGGAGACTAGCGGGGGGGAACGGGAATACGCAGTATTTT.